The 26 T cell receptor beta chains below were found in one sample sequenced in a study of OX40 agonist ivuxolimab in advanced cancers. Libraries were prepared by immunoSEQ multiplex PCR; TCRdb keeps only in-frame clonotypes and omits some of them. The data contain almost 80,000 clones, less than 85% of them seen just once; the ten biggest clones take up around 0.44%. Sample: CD4+ or CD8+ T cells sorted from blood, taken in a trial of the OX40 agonist ivuxolimab. These receptors were obtained from an adult with an advanced solid tumor such as melanoma, head and neck, liver or kidney cancer.

With regard to this clone: Its ends do not fully match the called genes, so a read error is possible. In DNA, the CDR3 is TGTGCCAGCAGCTCCGGGACCCCGGGACTAGCGGGAGGGTTGGACTTC. This translates into CASSSGTPGLAGGLDF. V usage is TRBV7-2 and J usage is TRBJ2-4; 16 bases align to TRBD2. CDR3 length: 16 residues. Germline V gives CDR1 SGHTA, CDR2 FQGNSA.

The chain joins TRBV7-9 to TRBJ1-1, with D perhaps TRBD1 (5 bases). With 8 bases removed from V and 4 bases from J, the gap between germline ends came to 14 bases. In germline, CDR1 is SEHNR, CDR2 FQNEAQ (reference sequence). This CDR3 has 13 residues. CDR3 amino acids: CASSRKRGTEAFF. The CDR3 DNA reads as TGTGCCAGCTCGAGGAAAAGGGGCACTGAAGCTTTCTTT.

The CDR3 is CASSSGTGDSPLHF. CDR3 bases: TGTGCCAGCAGCTCGGGGACAGGGGATTCACCCCTCCACTTT. The chain recombines TRBV13 with TRBJ1-6, with 10 bases that match TRBD1. Trimming removed 4 bases from V and 8 bases from J; junction bases left unmatched: 2. The CDR3 runs 14 residues. The germline gives CDR1 PRHDT, CDR2 FYEKMQ (reference sequence).

The count of this clone is one. The V and J genes are TRBV5-8 and TRBJ2-7, with TRBD1 identical over 8 bases. This CDR3 is 16 amino acids long. Losses at the gene ends were 0 bases for V and 1 base for J; bases not matched to a gene: 6. Per the germline V gene, CDR1 is SGHTS and CDR2 is YDEGEE. The CDR3 loop reads CASSLVSGTGSYEQYV. The CDR3 nucleotides are TGTGCCAGCAGCTTGGTTTCCGGGACAGGTTCCTACGAGCAGTACGTC.

This clone was seen more than once but under ten times. This chain uses TRBV7-9 with TRBJ2-4; a possible D gene is TRBD2 (5 bases). The V end was cut by 1 base, the J end by 1 base, with 14 bases between. This CDR3 contains 17 residues. The germline CDR1 and CDR2 sequences are SEHNR and FQNEAQ (reference sequence). The CDR3 is CASSLVRGPGAKNIQYF. The CDR3 coding sequence is TGTGCCAGCAGCTTAGTACGCGGGCCGGGGGCCAAAAACATTCAGTACTTC.

V is TRBV5-1 and J is TRBJ2-5; 8 bases are a match to TRBD1. Germline loops: CDR1 SGHRS, CDR2 YFSETQ. Trimming removed 4 bases from V and 5 bases from J; junction bases left unmatched: 13. CDR3 length: 16 residues. CDR3: CASSPRSGRGRETQYF. The CDR3 DNA follows: TGCGCCAGCAGCCCACGGAGTGGCAGGGGGCGGGAGACCCAGTACTTC.

The V call is TRBV6-1, the J call TRBJ1-3, with a weak D call TRBD1 (5 bases). Germline V gene lookup returns CDR1 MNHNS and CDR2 SASEGT. The CDR3 length is 14 residues. V lost 4 bases and J lost 2, with 9 bases in between. CDR3 in DNA: TGTGCCAGCAGTGCCTTGGGGGCTGGAAACACCATATATTTT. This codes for CASSALGAGNTIYF.

The V and J genes are TRBV7-2 and TRBJ1-3, with 10 bases aligning to TRBD1. Unmatched junction bases numbered 7, after V lost 7 bases and J lost 4 bases. The CDR3 is made up of 15 amino acids. The germline V gene encodes CDR1 SGHTA and CDR2 FQGNSA. The CDR3 region has the DNA TGTGCCAGCAAAGACCGACAGGGGGCCGGAAACACCATATATTTT. It encodes CASKDRQGAGNTIYF.

This chain links TRBV28 with TRBJ2-7, with D perhaps assigned TRBD1 or TRBD2 (5 bases each). Germline-derived CDR1 and CDR2 are MDHEN and SYDVKM. Trimming shortened V by 6 bases and J by 1 base, and 13 bases separated the two germline ends. This CDR3 region has 14 residues. CDR3 in DNA: TGTGCCAGCAGGCCCGGGACCCAGTCCTACGAGCAGTACTTC. Protein: CASRPGTQSYEQYF.

J is TRBJ2-3 and V is TRBV11-3; D is ambiguous. The CDR3 has 13 amino acids. Trimming stripped 1 base from V and 5 bases from J, with 7 bases between. The germline CDR1 and CDR2 sequences are SGHNT and YENEEA. For the CDR3, the DNA is TGTGCCAGCAGCTTAGGATTAATAGATACGCAGTATTTT. Amino acids: CASSLGLIDTQYF.

The chain links TRBV6-6 to TRBJ1-2; D gene ambiguous. Trimming took 2 bases from V and 4 from J, leaving 8 bases between them. This CDR3 contains 13 residues. Germline V CDR1 and CDR2: MNHNY, SVGAGI (reference sequence). The CDR3 DNA is TGTGCCAGCAGTTACGGGCAGGCCTATGGCTACACCTTC. As protein: CASSYGQAYGYTF.

The rearrangement uses TRBV6-1 and TRBJ1-2; D unresolved. The CDR3 spans 14 residues. Looked up from germline, CDR1 is MNHNS and CDR2 is SASEGT. V was cut by 7 bases and J by 8 bases, with 20 bases left in between. CDR3 nucleotides: TGTGCCAGCACTATAAAATCACTAAGGGCGGGCTACACCTTC. Translated, it gives CASTIKSLRAGYTF.

V is TRBV13 and J is TRBJ2-4, with a tentative D call TRBD1 (6 bases). CDR3 length: 15 residues. Trimming took 1 base from V and 6 from J, leaving 13 bases between them. The germline gives CDR1 PRHDT, CDR2 FYEKMQ (reference sequence). CDR3 in DNA: TGTGCCAGCAGCTTAGACAGGGCCTTAGGAAACATTCAGTACTTC. Its protein product is CASSLDRALGNIQYF.

V is TRBV6-6 and J is TRBJ2-7, with 7 positions matching TRBD2. This CDR3 is 14 amino acids long. The germline V gene has CDR1 MNHNY and CDR2 SVGAGI (reference sequence). Germline trimming cut 5 bases from V and 2 bases from J; bases unmatched to any gene: 6. CDR3 in amino acids: CASSRTRAAYEQYV. In DNA form, the CDR3 reads TGTGCCAGCAGTCGGACTAGGGCCGCCTACGAGCAGTACGTC.

The chain carries TRBV7-3 and TRBJ2-7, with unresolved D. With 3 bases removed from V and 5 bases from J, the gap between germline ends came to 11 bases. Germline CDR1 reads SGHTA; CDR2 reads FQGTGA. The CDR3 runs 13 residues. The CDR3 protein is CASSFGQTHEQYF. The CDR3 DNA is TGTGCCAGCAGCTTCGGTCAGACCCACGAGCAGTACTTC.

The chain couples TRBV7-2 to TRBJ2-1, with D perhaps being TRBD1 or TRBD2 (5 bases each). This CDR3 has 13 residues. CDR1 is SGHTA and CDR2 is FQGNSA in the germline V gene. The V end lost 1 base, the J end lost 7 bases, and 8 bases lay between the germline ends. The CDR3 loop reads CASSLVGGNEQFF. The CDR3 DNA follows: TGTGCCAGCAGCTTAGTTGGGGGAAATGAGCAGTTCTTC.

DNA of the CDR3: TGTGCCAGCAGTGGCGGACTAGACCCCTACAATGAGCAGTTCTTC. Amino acid sequence: CASSGGLDPYNEQFF. The chain has TRBV6-1 and TRBJ2-1; TRBD2 matches at 7 bases. Germline trimming cut 4 bases from V and 2 bases from J; bases unmatched to any gene: 5. Germline V gene sequence: CDR1 MNHNS, CDR2 SASEGT. The CDR3 is 15 amino acids.

The rearrangement uses TRBV5-1 and TRBJ2-4, with D maybe TRBD2 (5 bases). The ends were cut back, 2 bases at V and 1 base at J, with 16 bases in the middle. Per the germline V gene, CDR1 is SGHRS and CDR2 is YFSETQ. The CDR3 loop spans 17 amino acids. The CDR3 DNA is TGCGCCAGCAGCTTAGGAAGGGCGTCGGGGGCCAAAAACATTCAGTACTTC. Translating it yields CASSLGRASGAKNIQYF.

This chain connects TRBV28 to TRBJ2-7; 8 nucleotides match TRBD1. Germline CDR1 is MDHEN and CDR2 is SYDVKM. The CDR3 has 14 amino acids. V lost 6 bases, J lost 4 bases, and 8 bases stayed unmatched. CDR3 residues: CASRVQGARYEQYV. Written as DNA, the CDR3 is TGTGCCAGCAGGGTCCAGGGGGCCCGATACGAGCAGTACGTC.

This clone was observed a single time. This sequence joins TRBV2 and TRBJ2-6; maybe TRBD2 (6 bases). The ends were cut back, 4 bases at V and 2 bases at J, with 9 bases in the middle. Germline V gives CDR1 SNHLY, CDR2 FYNNEI. The CDR3 is made up of 15 amino acids. DNA for the CDR3: TGTGCCAGCAGTGTGAGGGAGGCTGGGGCCAACGTCCTGACTTTC. It translates to CASSVREAGANVLTF.

The chain joins TRBV6-5 to TRBJ2-1, with 7 bases fitting TRBD1. The CDR3 length is 15 residues. With V trimmed by 3 bases and J by 2 bases, 4 bases remained unmatched. Germline lookup yields CDR1 MNHEY and CDR2 SVGAGI. CDR3 in amino acids: CASSYLGQTYNEQFF. The CDR3, as DNA: TGTGCCAGCAGTTATTTGGGACAGACCTACAATGAGCAGTTCTTC.

The CDR3 here is CASSYRTSGSRNEQFF. DNA for the CDR3: TGTGCCAGCAGTTATCGTACTAGCGGGAGTAGGAATGAGCAGTTCTTC. The chain joins TRBV6-5 to TRBJ2-1; 11 positions agree with TRBD2. CDR1 is MNHEY, CDR2 SVGAGI, per germline. Trimming took 3 bases from V and 7 from J; bases not matched to a gene: 8. CDR3 length equals 16 residues.

V gene TRBV5-4 combines with J gene TRBJ2-7; unclear D gene. The germline V and J ends were trimmed by 5 bases and 3 bases, with 18 bases remaining between them. This CDR3 is 15 amino acids long. Germline V lookup: CDR1 SGHNT, CDR2 YYREEE (reference sequence). The CDR3 DNA reads as TGTGCCAGCAGTCCTGGGCCAGGCGCCCACTACGAGCAGTACTTC. Translation gives CASSPGPGAHYEQYF.

The chain's CDR3 is CASSPGVETQYF. The CDR3 DNA reads TGTGCCAGCAGCCCAGGGGTCGAGACCCAGTACTTC. The chain links TRBV6-5 to TRBJ2-5, with D maybe TRBD1 (6 bases). The V and J ends lost 6 bases and 5 bases respectively, with 10 bases between them. CDR3 size: 12 residues. Germline V CDR1 and CDR2: MNHEY, SVGAGI.

The CDR3 spells CASSLSGGGSAFF. The CDR3 region has the DNA TGTGCCAGCAGTCTTAGCGGGGGAGGGTCAGCTTTCTTT. This chain links TRBV28 with TRBJ1-1, with D possibly being TRBD1 (5 bases). V was cut by 5 bases and J by 10 bases, with 17 bases left in between. Germline V gives CDR1 MDHEN, CDR2 SYDVKM. The CDR3 length is 13 residues.

This clone was found a few times. The J gene is TRBJ1-1, the V gene TRBV10-3; the D gene is possibly TRBD1 (6 bases). Between the trimmed V and J ends, which lost 4 bases and 8 bases, there was a span of 11 bases. The germline gives CDR1 ENHRY, CDR2 SYGVKD. The length of the CDR3 is 12 residues. For the CDR3, the DNA is TGTGCCATCAGTGGGGCGACAGGCGAAGCTTTCTTT. Encoded protein: CAISGATGEAFF.